Shown below are 29 T cell receptor beta chains from a single sample sequenced in a study of OX40 agonist ivuxolimab in advanced cancers. Repertoires were generated with immunoSEQ multiplex PCR, while TCRdb's copy carries only in-frame clones and drops some. Of 100,000 to 140,000 clones in the sample, under 95% were seen once. Specimen: CD4+ or CD8+ T cells sorted from blood, collected in a trial of the OX40 agonist ivuxolimab. These receptors all come from an adult with an advanced solid tumor such as melanoma, head and neck, liver or kidney cancer.

The chain carries TRBV18 and TRBJ2-7, with 9 bases fitting TRBD1. Per the germline V gene, CDR1 is KGHSH and CDR2 is LQKENI. J lost 1 base, V lost 2 bases, and 9 bases had no gene match. This CDR3 contains 17 residues. The CDR3 region has the DNA TGTGCCAGCTCACCATTTGGGGGGACAGGGCCTTCCTACGAGCAGTACTTC. It yields the protein CASSPFGGTGPSYEQYF.

This clone was observed a single time. The chain links TRBV19 to TRBJ1-3; no firm D call. V was pared by 7 bases and J by 1 base, with 11 bases between. The CDR3 sequence is 14 residues long. Germline V gene sequence: CDR1 LNHDA, CDR2 SQIVND (reference sequence). The CDR3: CASTQGGSGNTIYF. The CDR3 DNA is TGTGCCAGTACCCAAGGCGGTTCTGGAAACACCATATATTTT.

This clone came up once. The chain employs TRBV19 and TRBJ2-7, with a weak D call TRBD1 (6 bases). Trimming pared 4 bases from V and 4 bases from J, leaving 14 bases between. The CDR3 extends over 14 amino acids. CDR1 LNHDA and CDR2 SQIVND come from the germline V gene (reference sequence). The CDR3 DNA is TGTGCCAGTAGTACCGGGACACAGGCATACGAGCAGTACTTC. Translated, it gives CASSTGTQAYEQYF.

This rearrangement joins TRBV7-2 to TRBJ2-1, with 7 nucleotides matching TRBD2. CDR3 length equals 14 residues. Unmatched junction bases numbered 5, after V lost 1 base and J lost 8 bases. CDR1 is SGHTA and CDR2 is FQGNSA in the germline V gene. The CDR3, as DNA: TGTGCCAGCAGCTTAGGGTACGCGGGGGATGAGCAGTTCTTC. Translated, it gives CASSLGYAGDEQFF.

The V gene is TRBV5-1, the J gene TRBJ1-5; 7 bases are a match to TRBD1. The CDR3 has 13 amino acids. V shed 2 bases, J shed 5 bases, and the junction held 1 base outside the gene matches. The germline V gene encodes CDR1 SGHRS and CDR2 YFSETQ. The CDR3 region is CASSFTGDQPQHF. CDR3 DNA: TGCGCCAGCAGCTTCACAGGGGATCAGCCCCAGCATTTT.

The rearrangement joins TRBV28 to TRBJ2-3; D is perhaps TRBD1 (5 bases). V was pared by 5 bases and J by 1 base, with 16 bases between. The CDR3 contains 16 residues. The germline V gene has CDR1 MDHEN and CDR2 SYDVKM. The CDR3 bases are TGTGCCAGCAGTCCCCTCTCAGGGAAGGGCACAGATACGCAGTATTTT. Amino acid sequence: CASSPLSGKGTDTQYF.

The V call is TRBV6-5, the J call TRBJ2-7; unclear D gene. CDR1 MNHEY and CDR2 SVGAGI come from the germline V gene. The CDR3 is 14 amino acids. The V end lost 0 bases, the J end lost 3 bases, and 9 bases lay between the germline ends. The CDR3 DNA sequence: TGTGCCAGCAGTTACTCGATACCAGTCTACGAGCAGTACTTC. Translated, it gives CASSYSIPVYEQYF.

The V gene is TRBV12-5, the J gene TRBJ2-1; D is unclear. Germline CDR1 is LGHNT and CDR2 is FRNRAP. The V end was cut by 2 bases, the J end by 2 bases, with 7 bases between. The CDR3 is made up of 14 amino acids. The CDR3 region has the DNA TGTGCTAGTGGTTTGAGCCAGCCCTACAATGAGCAGTTCTTC. It specifies CASGLSQPYNEQFF.

The chain's CDR3 is CASSWSDTGELFF. The CDR3, as DNA: TGTGCCAGTAGTTGGTCCGACACCGGGGAGCTGTTTTTT. V usage is TRBV19 and J usage is TRBJ2-2; D not resolved. The CDR3 has 13 residues. The V and J ends lost 5 bases and 3 bases respectively, with 7 bases between them. Germline V gene sequence: CDR1 LNHDA, CDR2 SQIVND (reference sequence).

This chain joins TRBV27 and TRBJ2-3; 14 nucleotides line up with TRBD2. The V and J ends lost 2 bases and 2 bases, in that order; junction bases with no gene match: 6. This CDR3 region has 18 residues. Germline V gene sequence: CDR1 MNHEY, CDR2 SMNVEV (reference sequence). DNA for the CDR3: TGTGCCAGCAGTTTAGGGACTAGCGGGAGTCCCTTCACAGATACGCAGTATTTT. Its protein product is CASSLGTSGSPFTDTQYF.

In DNA, the CDR3 is TGTGCCAGCAGTCCCTCACCCCTTCCGATTGGCTACACCTTC. It codes for CASSPSPLPIGYTF. The chain combines TRBV28 with TRBJ1-2; no clear D. CDR3 length: 14 residues. Trimming cost V 5 bases and J 7 bases, with 17 bases left between them. Germline V gene data show CDR1 as MDHEN and CDR2 as SYDVKM.

Comment on this clone: The conserved closing phenylalanine or tryptophan is absent in this CDR3, likely reflecting a read error. V usage is TRBV7-9 and J usage is TRBJ2-7; 14 positions match TRBD2. Germline trimming cut 5 bases from V and 6 bases from J; bases unmatched to any gene: 6. Germline-derived CDR1 and CDR2 are SEHNR and FQNEAQ (reference sequence). This CDR3 has 15 residues. As DNA, the CDR3 is TGTGCCAGCAGCGGGGGACTAGCGGGAGAAGCCGAGCAGTACCTC. Translating gives CASSGGLAGEAEQYL.

The gene calls are TRBV6-1 and TRBJ2-7; 10 positions agree with TRBD2. Germline-derived CDR1 and CDR2 are MNHNS and SASEGT. The CDR3 covers 14 residues. With 6 bases clipped from V and 2 bases from J, the junction kept 4 bases outside the gene matches. The DNA of the CDR3 is TGTGCCAGCAGGGTTCTAGCGGGGGCCTACGAGCAGTACTTC. Translation: CASRVLAGAYEQYF.

This rearrangement joins TRBV28 to TRBJ1-2; 7 bases match TRBD1. There are 17 residues in the CDR3. CDR1 and CDR2 from the germline V gene are MDHEN and SYDVKM. V was pared by 1 base and J by 2 bases, with 10 bases of the junction left unmatched. The CDR3 DNA follows: TGTGCCAGCAGTTTATACACCGGGACAGACGGAAACTATGGCTACACCTTC. Protein sequence: CASSLYTGTDGNYGYTF.

This chain connects TRBV9 to TRBJ1-2; tentative D call: TRBD1 (5 bases). The length of the CDR3 is 17 residues. The germline CDR1 and CDR2 sequences are SGDLS and YYNGEE. Trimming stripped 0 bases from V and 4 bases from J, with 19 bases between. CDR3 protein: CASSVAISGTGFYGYTF. Here the CDR3 DNA reads TGTGCCAGCAGCGTAGCCATCAGTGGTACAGGATTCTATGGCTACACCTTC. The variable domain in full, with the rest retrieved from reference TRBV9 and TRBJ1-2, is DSGVTQTPKHLITATGQRVTLRCSPRSGDLSVYWYQQSLDQGLQFLIQYYNGEERAKGNILERFSAQQFPDLHSELNLSSLELGDSALYFCASSVAISGTGFYGYTFGSGTRLTVV.

This sequence joins TRBV7-9 and TRBJ1-3, with D unclear. The V gene lost 5 bases and the J gene lost 0 bases, with 17 bases spanning the gap. The germline gives CDR1 SEHNR, CDR2 FQNEAQ (reference sequence). This CDR3 region has 17 residues. CDR3 region: CASSAAPQSSSGNTIYF. The CDR3 bases are TGTGCCAGCAGCGCCGCCCCACAGTCAAGCTCTGGAAACACCATATATTTT.

The genes are TRBV20-1 and TRBJ2-5; D gene ambiguous. Germline V gives CDR1 DFQATT, CDR2 SNEGSKA (reference sequence). Trimming removed 3 bases from V and 2 bases from J, with 4 bases in between. This CDR3 is built from 11 residues. Here the CDR3 DNA reads TGCAGTGCTAGGCAACAAGAGACCCAGTACTTC. Translated: CSARQQETQYF.

The chain combines TRBV7-2 with TRBJ1-4, with 8 bases identical to TRBD1. Germline CDR1 and CDR2: SGHTA and FQGNSA. V shed 4 bases, J shed 12 bases, and the junction held 10 bases outside the gene matches. The CDR3 consists of 14 residues. This CDR3 is CASSSDRADQELFF. For the CDR3, the DNA is TGTGCCAGCAGCTCGGACAGGGCGGACCAGGAACTGTTTTTT.

This rearrangement joins TRBV2 to TRBJ1-5; D unclear. CDR3 size: 15 residues. The ends were cut back, 5 bases at V and 2 bases at J, with 13 bases in the middle. The germline gives CDR1 SNHLY, CDR2 FYNNEI. The CDR3: CASSFGGEGNQPQHF. The CDR3 region has the DNA TGTGCCAGCAGTTTCGGAGGAGAAGGCAATCAGCCCCAGCATTTT.

The chain uses TRBV11-2 and TRBJ1-5; no firm D call. The ends were cut back, 3 bases at V and 0 bases at J, with 6 bases in the middle. The CDR3 runs to 14 residues. Germline CDR1 SGHAT, CDR2 FQNNGV. CDR3 nucleotides: TGTGCCAGCAGCTTCGGTAATAGCAATCAGCCCCAGCATTTT. The encoded protein is CASSFGNSNQPQHF.

This CDR3 is CASVQGMRGQAFF. Here the CDR3 DNA reads TGTGCCAGCGTACAGGGTATGCGGGGACAAGCTTTCTTT. This sequence joins TRBV27 and TRBJ1-1; D is perhaps TRBD1 (6 bases). With 8 bases removed from V and 9 bases from J, the gap between germline ends came to 19 bases. This CDR3 is built from 13 residues. CDR1 is MNHEY and CDR2 is SMNVEV in the germline V gene (reference sequence).

V usage is TRBV10-1 and J usage is TRBJ1-5, with 7 nucleotides matching TRBD1. The CDR3 covers 14 residues. V lost 7 bases to trimming and J lost 1 base; unmatched junction nucleotides: 4. The germline V gene has CDR1 WNHNN and CDR2 SYGVQD (reference sequence). CDR3 nucleotides: TGCGCCAGCACAACAGGGGAGAGCAATCAGCCCCAGCATTTT. This encodes CASTTGESNQPQHF.

This clone was picked up a small number of times. The V and J genes are TRBV6-5 and TRBJ1-2, with 8 bases aligning to TRBD1. CDR3 length equals 12 residues. Germline V gene sequence: CDR1 MNHEY, CDR2 SVGAGI. The V gene end was trimmed by 6 bases and the J gene end by 7 bases; junction bases not matched to a gene: 4. The CDR3: CASRFGQGGYTF. CDR3 nucleotide sequence: TGTGCCAGCAGGTTCGGACAGGGTGGCTACACCTTC.

In the case of this clone: Other DNA sequences in this sample translate to the same CDR3. The chain employs TRBV9 and TRBJ2-5; no reliable D call. Trimming stripped 0 bases from V and 2 bases from J, with 5 bases between. From germline, CDR1 is SGDLS and CDR2 YYNGEE. This CDR3 has 13 residues. The CDR3 region has the DNA TGTGCCAGCAGCGTAGTGGGGCAAGAGACCCAGTACTTC. It codes for CASSVVGQETQYF.

This rearrangement joins TRBV11-3 to TRBJ2-7; 7 nucleotides match TRBD1. The V gene end was trimmed by 5 bases and the J gene end by 4 bases; junction bases not matched to a gene: 5. The V gene's germline CDR1 is SGHNT and CDR2 YENEEA. This CDR3 spans 13 amino acids. The DNA of the CDR3 is TGTGCCAGCAGCACGGGACAGCAATACGAGCAGTACTTC. Protein product: CASSTGQQYEQYF.

The rearrangement uses TRBV28 and TRBJ2-5, with D possibly matching TRBD2 (6 bases). The CDR3 spans 15 residues. V dropped 5 bases and J dropped 6 bases, with 19 bases sitting between them. Germline V CDR1 and CDR2: MDHEN, SYDVKM. The CDR3 sequence: CASSPTAGLGKTQYF. DNA for the CDR3: TGTGCCAGCAGTCCCACGGCGGGGCTGGGGAAGACCCAGTACTTC.

This clone was detected only once. This chain links TRBV5-1 with TRBJ2-7; D ambiguous. Germline values: CDR1 SGHRS, CDR2 YFSETQ. The V end lost 4 bases, the J end lost 4 bases, and 9 bases lay between the germline ends. This CDR3 comprises 12 residues. Here the CDR3 DNA reads TGCGCCAGCAGCGAACAGCCTTACGAGCAGTACTTC. Protein: CASSEQPYEQYF.

There are a few counts of this clone. DNA for the CDR3: TGTGCCAGCAGTTCCGTAACAGGGGAAGGCTACACCTTC. Amino acids: CASSSVTGEGYTF. The chain combines TRBV27 with TRBJ1-2; 7 bases are a match to TRBD1. The junction had 7 bases not matched to a gene; V was cut back by 4 bases and J by 8 bases. This CDR3 comprises 13 residues. Germline CDR1 MNHEY, CDR2 SMNVEV (reference sequence).

The sample holds a few counts of this clone. V is TRBV4-1 and J is TRBJ1-2; TRBD1 aligns across 11 bases. The J segment lost 6 bases and the V segment lost 3 bases, leaving 6 bases of the junction unmatched. CDR1 is MGHRA, CDR2 YSYEKL, per germline. The CDR3 totals 15 residues. The CDR3 is CASSQTDRGHDGYTF. CDR3 nucleotides: TGCGCCAGCAGCCAGACGGACAGGGGGCACGATGGCTACACCTTC.